The T cell receptor (beta chain) under discussion was sequenced for a study of T cell responses to AZD1222 COVID-19 vaccine. Findings and caveats of the study: With dominance at 160-218 and 743-854, vaccine-associated CD4 TCRs spanned spike. At baseline, seropositivity was found in only a handful of AZD1222 recipients. The donor cohort was predominantly white British with a female majority, and clonal diversity may have been underestimated. Reports say nearly half of spike-specific TCRs go after unmutated variant regions.

Assay: immunoSEQ multiplex PCR; the TCRdb copy retains only in-frame clones and omits some. The sample consists of under 200,000 clones, 92% of them appearing once. As to this clone: Its target is unknown.

Trimming cost V 4 bases and J 9 bases, with 8 bases left between them. The CDR3 spans 12 residues. Looked up from germline, CDR1 is SGHKS and CDR2 is YYEKEE (reference sequence). The rearrangement uses TRBV5-5 and TRBJ1-6; D remains ambiguous. Sample: peripheral blood, taken on day 0 of AZD1222 vaccination. The clonotype comes from an adult in good health. The chain's CDR3 is CASSGESSPLHF. The CDR3 DNA sequence: TGTGCCAGCAGCGGAGAGAGTTCACCCCTCCACTTT. Full variable domain (rest looked up from reference TRBV5-5 and TRBJ1-6): DAGVTQSPTHLIKTRGQQVTLRCSPISGHKSVSWYQQVLGQGPQFIFQYYEKEERGRGNFPDRFSARQFPNYSSELNVNALLLGDSALYLCASSGESSPLHFGNGTRLTVT.